These T cell receptor beta chains were read from a single sample in a study of T cells in narcolepsy. Assay used: immunoSEQ multiplex PCR; TCRdb lists only in-frame clones, some missing. The table records around 27,000 clones, roughly 83% of them present only once. Sequenced material: CD45RA- memory CD4+ T cells from PBMCs. Receptors were obtained from a human donor with narcolepsy. The conserved cysteine and the conserved F or W are not part of the CDR3 here. A D gene is named only where the DNA matches it firmly.

v_call	j_call	cdr3_length	d_call	cdr3_aa
TRBV25-1	TRBJ1-1	10	NA	ASSKGITEAF
TRBV12-5	TRBJ2-7	12	NA	ASGLGQGRLEQY
TRBV29-1	TRBJ2-7	14	NA	SVAALTGMGSYEQY
TRBV4-1	TRBJ1-1	13	TRBD1	ASSQPVDREAEAF
TRBV5-1	TRBJ2-1	12	NA	ASSPRQIYNEQF
TRBV20-1	TRBJ2-3	9	NA	SARMLDTQY
TRBV7-8	TRBJ1-2	14	NA	ASSFQPSHLGYGYT
TRBV5-1	TRBJ2-7	13	NA	ASSLAGTEAYEQY
TRBV6-1	TRBJ2-3	13	TRBD2	ASSAGGLIVDTQY
TRBV6-5	TRBJ2-3	12	NA	ASSTRGASDTQY
TRBV25-1	TRBJ2-1	13	TRBD1	ASRSGRTGGNEQF
TRBV2	TRBJ2-1	15	TRBD2	ASRDVRRAGGGNEQF
TRBV28	TRBJ1-6	14	NA	ASSLRMGGGNSPLH
TRBV19	TRBJ1-5	12	NA	ASSITIGDQPQH
TRBV2	TRBJ2-5	13	NA	ASTPGGTAFREQY
TRBV5-4	TRBJ2-5	11	TRBD2	ASSLAGTETQY
TRBV2	TRBJ1-5	12	NA	ASRRDISNQPQH
TRBV28	TRBJ2-5	13	TRBD2	ASSLGGSGKETQY
TRBV5-1	TRBJ2-1	12	TRBD1	ASSFDRGVWEQF
TRBV2	TRBJ2-7	13	NA	ASSPRAPGGYEQY
TRBV7-9	TRBJ1-2	10	TRBD1	ASSGTDDGYT
TRBV6-5	TRBJ2-1	11	NA	ASSSLPGGEQF
TRBV10-2	TRBJ2-7	9	NA	ASSTAHEQY
TRBV21-1	TRBJ2-1	14	NA	ASSKLRLAVYNEQF
TRBV7-6	TRBJ2-2	13	TRBD2	ASSTRLARTGELF
TRBV13	TRBJ2-2	14	TRBD2	ASRPRLASSTGELF
TRBV18	TRBJ1-1	12	NA	ASSYGGGGTEAF
TRBV2	TRBJ1-4	13	NA	ASSDYGATNEKLF
TRBV14	TRBJ2-7	16	NA	ASSQVGGFGTPSYEQY
TRBV11-1	TRBJ2-5	13	TRBD2	ASSLFLAGEETQY
TRBV7-2	TRBJ2-7	10	NA	ASSLSSYEQY